A single sample gave rise to the 19 T cell receptor beta chains below, sequenced in a study of cytomegalovirus exposure and HLA in healthy donors. The assay was immunoSEQ multiplex PCR, and TCRdb's table has in-frame clones only and misses some. The table records more than 250,000 clones, roughly 90% of them present only once. The material sequenced was PBMCs. The receptors stem from a woman aged 18-29 years in good health and CMV-seronegative.

The chain recombines TRBV5-6 with TRBJ1-3; a possible D gene is TRBD1 (5 bases). CDR1 and CDR2 (germline): SGHDT, YYEEEE. V was trimmed by 4 bases and J by 0 bases, leaving 11 bases between them. The CDR3 has 15 amino acids. The CDR3 loop is CASSGQLDSGNTIYF. CDR3 bases: TGTGCCAGCAGCGGACAACTCGACTCTGGAAACACCATATATTTT.

The J gene is TRBJ2-3, the V gene TRBV6-6; the match to TRBD2 covers 13 bases. Trimming cost V 2 bases and J 4 bases; bases outside gene matches: 3. The length of the CDR3 is 16 residues. Germline V gene sequence: CDR1 MNHNY, CDR2 SVGAGI (reference sequence). The CDR3 DNA sequence: TGTGCCAGCAGTTACGGACTAGCGGGAGTTCCAGATACGCAGTATTTT. Translated, it gives CASSYGLAGVPDTQYF.

This sequence joins TRBV7-9 and TRBJ2-7, with a weak D call TRBD1 (5 bases). Trimming left V 4 bases short and J 6 bases short, with 10 bases between. CDR3 length: 12 residues. In germline, CDR1 is SEHNR, CDR2 FQNEAQ (reference sequence). DNA of the CDR3: TGTGCCAGCAGCTCAAGGGGTATCGAGCAGTACTTC. It is translated as CASSSRGIEQYF.

The chain is built from TRBV4-2 and TRBJ1-4, with D possibly being TRBD1 (5 bases). This CDR3 spans 15 amino acids. Germline V gives CDR1 LGHNA, CDR2 YNFKEQ. Trimming removed 4 bases from V and 1 base from J, with 10 bases in between. CDR3 coding DNA: TGTGCCAGCAGCCCATGGGGGGGAACTAATGAAAAACTGTTTTTT. It codes for CASSPWGGTNEKLFF.

Only a few counts were recorded for this clone. The chain is built from TRBV9 and TRBJ2-2; maybe TRBD2 (6 bases). The CDR3 covers 13 residues. Germline CDR1 SGDLS, CDR2 YYNGEE. Trimming removed 8 bases at V and 1 base at J, with 9 bases between. The CDR3 DNA follows: TGTGCCAGTCACGGGGGGAACACCGGGGAGCTGTTTTTT. Its protein is CASHGGNTGELFF.

The chain combines TRBV6-5 with TRBJ2-7, with 7 bases fitting TRBD2. From germline, CDR1 is MNHEY and CDR2 SVGAGI. The CDR3 is made up of 16 amino acids. Trimming at V came to 0 bases and at J to 2 bases, leaving 7 bases not matched to a gene. CDR3 in DNA: TGTGCCAGCAGTTACTCGAATACGGGAGGCGCCTACGAGCAGTACTTC. It is translated as CASSYSNTGGAYEQYF.

The genes are TRBV7-3 and TRBJ2-7, with 8 bases fitting TRBD1. The CDR3 is 14 residues long. The germline V gene encodes CDR1 SGHTA and CDR2 FQGTGA. Trimming removed 3 bases from V and 5 bases from J; junction bases left unmatched: 6. The CDR3 protein is CASSLGGQGNEQYF. CDR3 DNA: TGTGCCAGCAGCTTGGGTGGACAGGGTAACGAGCAGTACTTC.

The J gene is TRBJ1-2, the V gene TRBV27, with 7 nucleotides matching TRBD1. J was trimmed by 4 bases and V by 6 bases; bases with no gene match: 5. Germline V gene lookup returns CDR1 MNHEY and CDR2 SMNVEV (reference sequence). The length of the CDR3 is 13 residues. The DNA of the CDR3 is TGTGCCAGCAGCCCAGGGGGGACCTATGGCTACACCTTC. This encodes CASSPGGTYGYTF.

The chain is built from TRBV19 and TRBJ2-7; 12 nucleotides agree with TRBD1. This CDR3 is built from 15 residues. Germline loops: CDR1 LNHDA, CDR2 SQIVND (reference sequence). V gave up 4 bases and J gave up 4 bases; unmatched junction bases: 5. CDR3 nucleotide sequence: TGTGCCAGTAGTAGACCGGGACAGGGGGCTTACGAGCAGTACTTC. It yields the protein CASSRPGQGAYEQYF.

V is TRBV2 and J is TRBJ1-1, with 7 nucleotides matching TRBD1. This CDR3 contains 12 residues. The V segment lost 7 bases and the J segment 5 bases; nucleotides outside the gene matches: 4. Germline V gene sequence: CDR1 SNHLY, CDR2 FYNNEI. CDR3 nucleotide sequence: TGTGCCAGCATTCAGACAGGGACTGAAGCTTTCTTT. It yields the protein CASIQTGTEAFF.

This clone was detected once. CDR3 amino acids: CASSQGPQGRYGYTF. The CDR3 DNA sequence: TGCGCCAGCAGCCAGGGTCCACAGGGCCGCTATGGCTACACCTTC. V gene TRBV4-3 combines with J gene TRBJ1-2, with D tentatively TRBD1 (6 bases). In germline, CDR1 is LGHNA, CDR2 YSLEER. The CDR3 has 15 amino acids. V lost 3 bases to trimming and J lost 4 bases, with 15 bases between them.

The rearrangement links TRBV4-3 to TRBJ1-1; D not certain. The CDR3 runs to 13 residues. The V gene lost 1 base and the J gene lost 3 bases, with 6 bases spanning the gap. Per germline, CDR1 LGHNA and CDR2 YSLEER. The CDR3 here is CASSQVPDTEAFF. CDR3 sequence (DNA): TGCGCCAGCAGCCAAGTCCCAGACACTGAAGCTTTCTTT.

V is TRBV18 and J is TRBJ2-7; TRBD2 matches at 9 bases. CDR3 length: 19 residues. Germline V gene data show CDR1 as KGHSH and CDR2 as LQKENI. After removal of 4 bases from V and 6 bases from J, the junction contained 22 bases not matched to a gene. The CDR3 region is CASSRFEEGYSGSWIEQYF. The CDR3 nucleotides are TGTGCCAGCTCACGCTTCGAAGAAGGTTATAGCGGGAGCTGGATCGAGCAGTACTTC.

V gene TRBV6-5 combines with J gene TRBJ1-3; 9 bases align to TRBD1. This CDR3 is 15 amino acids long. Germline-derived CDR1 and CDR2 are MNHEY and SVGAGI. Trimming took 6 bases from V and 3 from J; bases not matched to a gene: 6. Here the CDR3 reads CASSPDRGVGNTIYF. As DNA, the CDR3 is TGTGCCAGCAGCCCGGACAGGGGTGTTGGAAACACCATATATTTT.

This chain connects TRBV5-8 to TRBJ2-7; TRBD2 is a possible D gene (6 bases). In germline, CDR1 is SGHTS, CDR2 YDEGEE. There are 14 residues in the CDR3. V was cut by 2 bases and J by 4 bases, with 13 bases left in between. The CDR3 sequence: CASSFGGVAYEQYF. CDR3 nucleotides: TGTGCCAGCAGCTTTGGAGGGGTCGCGTACGAGCAGTACTTC.

The V and J genes are TRBV28 and TRBJ1-2; no firm D call. From germline, CDR1 is MDHEN and CDR2 SYDVKM. The CDR3 is 17 amino acids. The ends were cut back, 3 bases at V and 1 base at J, with 18 bases in the middle. CDR3 loop: CASSFPLGTADNYGYTF. In nucleotides, the CDR3 is TGTGCCAGCAGTTTCCCCCTCGGCACAGCGGATAACTATGGCTACACCTTC.

This chain connects TRBV27 to TRBJ1-2; the D is unclear. Germline CDR1 reads MNHEY; CDR2 reads SMNVEV (reference sequence). V was pared by 2 bases and J by 2 bases, with 12 bases between. The CDR3 runs to 15 residues. The CDR3 DNA reads as TGTGCCAGCAGTTTAAGTGGTAGGGAGAACTATGGCTACACCTTC. Residues: CASSLSGRENYGYTF.

V usage is TRBV6-1 and J usage is TRBJ2-7; 7 positions match TRBD2. This CDR3 spans 15 amino acids. Germline V lookup: CDR1 MNHNS, CDR2 SASEGT. V gave up 6 bases and J gave up 1 base; unmatched junction bases: 9. CDR3 sequence reads: CASSTSSGPSYEQYF. The DNA for the CDR3 is TGTGCCAGCAGCACCTCTAGCGGACCTTCCTACGAGCAGTACTTC.

CDR3 amino acids: CASSQDAGPYEQYF. CDR3 bases: TGCGCCAGCAGCCAAGATGCAGGTCCCTACGAGCAGTACTTC. This chain uses TRBV4-3 with TRBJ2-7; no firm D call. Trimming removed 0 bases from V and 2 bases from J, with 8 bases in between. From germline, CDR1 is LGHNA and CDR2 YSLEER. The CDR3 has 14 amino acids.